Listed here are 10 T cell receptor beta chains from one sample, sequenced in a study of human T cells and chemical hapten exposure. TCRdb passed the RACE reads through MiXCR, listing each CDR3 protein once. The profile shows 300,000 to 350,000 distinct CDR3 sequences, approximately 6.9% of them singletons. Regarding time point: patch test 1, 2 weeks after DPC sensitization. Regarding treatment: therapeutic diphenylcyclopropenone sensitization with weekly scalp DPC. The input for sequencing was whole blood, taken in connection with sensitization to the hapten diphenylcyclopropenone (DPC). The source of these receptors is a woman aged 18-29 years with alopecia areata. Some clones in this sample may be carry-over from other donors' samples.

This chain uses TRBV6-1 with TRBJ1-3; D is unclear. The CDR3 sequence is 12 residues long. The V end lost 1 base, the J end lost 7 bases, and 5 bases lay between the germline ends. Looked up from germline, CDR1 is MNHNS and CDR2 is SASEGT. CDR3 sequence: CASSEVQNTIYF. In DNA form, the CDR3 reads TGTGCCAGCAGTGAAGTTCAGAACACCATATATTTT.

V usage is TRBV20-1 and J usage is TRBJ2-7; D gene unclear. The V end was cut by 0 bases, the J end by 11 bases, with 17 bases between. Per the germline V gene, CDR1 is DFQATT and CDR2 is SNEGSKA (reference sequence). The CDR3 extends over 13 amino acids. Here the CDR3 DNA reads TGCAGTGCTAGAGATACAACCGAAGTTGGTGAGTACTTC. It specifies CSARDTTEVGEYF.

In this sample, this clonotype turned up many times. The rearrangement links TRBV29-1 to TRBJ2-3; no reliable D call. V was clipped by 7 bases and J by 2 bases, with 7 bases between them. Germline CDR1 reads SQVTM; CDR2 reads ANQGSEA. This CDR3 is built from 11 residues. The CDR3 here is CSAVPTDTQYF. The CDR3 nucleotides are TGCAGCGCCGTTCCCACAGATACGCAGTATTTT.

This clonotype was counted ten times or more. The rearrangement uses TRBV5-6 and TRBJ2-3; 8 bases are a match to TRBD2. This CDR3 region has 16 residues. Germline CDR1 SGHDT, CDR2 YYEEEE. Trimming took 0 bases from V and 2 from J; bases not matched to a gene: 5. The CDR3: CASSLELAGPTDTQYF. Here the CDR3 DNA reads TGTGCCAGCAGCTTGGAGCTAGCGGGCCCCACAGATACGCAGTATTTT.

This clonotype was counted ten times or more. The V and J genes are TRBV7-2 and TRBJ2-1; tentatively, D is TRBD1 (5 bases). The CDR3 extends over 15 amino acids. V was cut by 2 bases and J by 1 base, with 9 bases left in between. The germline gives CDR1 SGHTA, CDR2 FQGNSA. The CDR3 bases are TGTGCCAGCAGCTTAACAGGAGATTCCTACAATGAGCAGTTCTTC. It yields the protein CASSLTGDSYNEQFF. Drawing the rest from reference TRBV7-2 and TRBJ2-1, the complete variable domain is GAGVSQSPSNKVTEKGKDVELRCDPISGHTALYWYRQSLGQGLEFLIYFQGNSAPDKSGLPSDRFSAERTGGSVSTLTIQRTQQEDSAVYLCASSLTGDSYNEQFFGPGTRLTVL.

The DNA of the CDR3 is TGTGCCAGCAGCCCTCGACAGAGTGGCGGGGAGCTGTTTTTT. Its protein product is CASSPRQSGGELFF. The chain is built from TRBV7-8 and TRBJ2-2; D is perhaps TRBD1 (5 bases). Germline lookup yields CDR1 SGHVS and CDR2 FQNEAQ. This CDR3 is built from 14 residues. Trimming removed 5 bases at V and 7 bases at J, with 14 bases between.

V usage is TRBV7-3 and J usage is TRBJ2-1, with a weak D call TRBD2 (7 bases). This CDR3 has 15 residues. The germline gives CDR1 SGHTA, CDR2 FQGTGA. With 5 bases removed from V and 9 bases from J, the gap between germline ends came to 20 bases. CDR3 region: CASSTAGASAGEQFF. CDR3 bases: TGTGCCAGCAGCACCGCGGGGGCATCTGCTGGTGAGCAGTTCTTC.

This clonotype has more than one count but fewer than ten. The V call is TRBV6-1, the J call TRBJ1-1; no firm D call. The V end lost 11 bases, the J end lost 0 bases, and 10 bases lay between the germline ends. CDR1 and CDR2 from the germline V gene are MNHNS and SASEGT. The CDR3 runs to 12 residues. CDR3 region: CALGRVNTEAFF. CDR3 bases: TGTGCCCTAGGCAGAGTGAACACTGAAGCTTTCTTT.

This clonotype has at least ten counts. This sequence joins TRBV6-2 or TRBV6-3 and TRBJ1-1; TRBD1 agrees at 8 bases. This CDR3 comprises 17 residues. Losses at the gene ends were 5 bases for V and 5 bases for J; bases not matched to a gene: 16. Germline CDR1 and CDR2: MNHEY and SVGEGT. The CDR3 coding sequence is TGTGCCAGCAGTCCCCTTGGACAGGGTGGGTTGTGGACTGAAGCTTTCTTT. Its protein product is CASSPLGQGGLWTEAFF.

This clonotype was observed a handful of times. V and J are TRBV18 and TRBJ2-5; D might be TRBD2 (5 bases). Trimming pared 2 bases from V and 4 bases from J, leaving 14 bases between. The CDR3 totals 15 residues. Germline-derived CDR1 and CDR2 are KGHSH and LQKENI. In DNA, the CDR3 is TGTGCCAGCTCACCATCTCTAGCCATGCGAGAGACCCAGTACTTC. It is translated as CASSPSLAMRETQYF. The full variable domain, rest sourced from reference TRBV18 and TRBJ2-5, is NAGVMQNPRHLVRRRGQEARLRCSPMKGHSHVYWYRQLPEEGLKFMVYLQKENIIDESGMPKERFSAEFPKEGPSILRIQQVVRGDSAAYFCASSPSLAMRETQYFGPGTRLLVL.